A single sample gave rise to the 17 T cell receptor beta chains below, sequenced in a study of vaccination and CD4 T cells after COVID-19. The treatment is: roughly 10-day PBMC culture with coronavirus spike peptide pools or control peptides (ViraFEST assay). These receptors lack a known antigen. The Oncomine TCR Beta short-read assay sequenced DNA from cultured CD4+ T cells. TCRdb re-analysed the PCR reads in MiXCR, keeping a single row per CDR3 protein. The sample has over 25,000 distinct CDR3 sequences; about 60% are singletons. Sequencing used CD4+ T cells from blood, cultured in vitro, obtained after SARS-CoV-2 vaccination. The receptor source for this set is a human donor who received a COVID-19 vaccine.

The chain employs TRBV12-3 or TRBV12-4 and TRBJ1-6, with D perhaps TRBD1 (6 bases). There are 14 residues in the CDR3. Trimming left V 7 bases short and J 8 bases short, with 15 bases between. The CDR3 region is CASTPQGYHSPLHF. CDR3 nucleotides: TGTGCCAGCACCCCACAGGGTTATCATTCACCCCTCCACTTT.

The V gene is TRBV7-9, the J gene TRBJ2-3; perhaps TRBD2 as D (6 bases). Germline CDR1 is SEHNR and CDR2 is FQNEAQ (reference sequence). This CDR3 is 20 amino acids long. V was shortened by 2 bases and J by 2 bases, with 26 bases between the two germline ends. The CDR3 sequence: CASSLKVVVVAVSSTDTQYF. CDR3 nucleotides: TGTGCCAGCAGCTTAAAGGTGGTTGTCGTAGCGGTTTCATCCACAGATACGCAGTATTTT.

The rearrangement links TRBV29-1 to TRBJ1-2, with D possibly matching TRBD1 (6 bases). V dropped 4 bases and J dropped 8 bases, with 14 bases sitting between them. From germline, CDR1 is SQVTM and CDR2 ANQGSEA. The CDR3 totals 12 residues. CDR3 residues: CSVGDVGGGYTF. For the CDR3, the DNA is TGCAGCGTTGGGGACGTTGGGGGCGGCTACACCTTC.

This clonotype was observed a few times. The chain employs TRBV30 and TRBJ1-1, with D hard to call. Per the germline V gene, CDR1 is GTSNPN and CDR2 is SVGIG (reference sequence). The V gene lost 2 bases and the J gene lost 4 bases, with 14 bases spanning the gap. CDR3 size: 14 residues. The CDR3 spells CAWSPHVESTEAFF. CDR3 coding DNA: TGTGCCTGGAGTCCACATGTAGAGTCCACTGAAGCTTTCTTT.

The chain carries TRBV6-1 and TRBJ1-2; D is uncertain. The CDR3 covers 15 residues. Germline loops: CDR1 MNHNS, CDR2 SASEGT. Trimming took off 8 bases at V and 2 bases at J, with 18 bases between the two ends. For the CDR3, the DNA is TGTGCCAGCGAAGAGATGGACGGCGAAAACTATGGCTACACCTTC. Translation: CASEEMDGENYGYTF.

This clonotype turned up a few times. The chain has TRBV12-3 or TRBV12-4 and TRBJ1-2; D unclear. CDR3 size: 12 residues. Trimming removed 3 bases from V and 5 bases from J, with 7 bases in between. CDR3 residues: CASSLAPYGYTF. The CDR3 coding sequence is TGTGCCAGCAGTTTGGCCCCGTATGGCTACACCTTC.

V is TRBV6-5 and J is TRBJ1-2; D gene uncertain. The CDR3 sequence is 12 residues long. V gave up 4 bases and J gave up 5 bases, with 8 bases separating them. CDR1 and CDR2 from the germline V gene are MNHEY and SVGAGI. The CDR3 nucleotides read TGTGCCAGCAGTTCCCATAGATATGGCTACACCTTC. The encoded protein is CASSSHRYGYTF.

The rearrangement links TRBV12-3 or TRBV12-4 to TRBJ1-2, with D uncertain. Trimming took off 3 bases at V and 8 bases at J, with 13 bases between the two ends. The CDR3 sequence is 13 residues long. The CDR3 nucleotides are TGTGCCAGCAGTTTCGGACGGTGGCGCGGCTACACCTTC. Amino acid sequence: CASSFGRWRGYTF.

The rearrangement joins TRBV5-1 to TRBJ1-1, with 9 bases matching TRBD1. V trimming: 4 bases; J trimming: 11 bases; junction bases outside the gene matches: 12. The CDR3 runs to 14 residues. Germline V lookup: CDR1 SGHRS, CDR2 YFSETQ. The CDR3, as DNA: TGCGCCAGCAGCCTGGGACAGGGTTTATCGGCCGCTTTCTTT. As protein: CASSLGQGLSAAFF.

The chain links TRBV20-1 to TRBJ1-6; D is undetermined. The CDR3 runs 15 residues. V was cut by 3 bases and J by 7 bases, with 16 bases left in between. Germline values: CDR1 DFQATT, CDR2 SNEGSKA (reference sequence). The CDR3 coding sequence is TGCAGTGCTAGGTCTCAGGCGACTTGGAATTCACCCCTCCACTTT. This gives the protein CSARSQATWNSPLHF.

This chain links TRBV23-1 with TRBJ1-1; D unclear. TRBV23-1 is treated as an ORF (open reading frame) with a function not yet certain. Trimming removed 3 bases at V and 2 bases at J, with 10 bases between. This CDR3 comprises 14 residues. CDR3 sequence: CASSHKERNTEAFF. CDR3 DNA sequence: TGCGCCAGCAGTCATAAGGAACGCAACACTGAAGCTTTCTTT.

There are a few counts of this clonotype. V gene TRBV30 combines with J gene TRBJ1-3; TRBD1 matches at 8 bases. The V and J ends lost 2 bases and 0 bases, in that order; junction bases with no gene match: 6. This CDR3 has 16 amino acids. The germline CDR1 and CDR2 sequences are GTSNPN and SVGIG (reference sequence). The CDR3 DNA reads TGTGCCTGGAGTCCGGGAACAGGGGGCTCTGGAAACACCATATATTTT. Translation: CAWSPGTGGSGNTIYF.

The chain recombines TRBV5-1 with TRBJ2-3; 7 bases line up with TRBD1. This CDR3 is 18 amino acids long. CDR1 and CDR2 from the germline V gene are SGHRS and YFSETQ. J gave up 3 bases and V 4 bases, and 17 bases lay outside the gene matches. CDR3 sequence: CASSRRPIGGVETDTQYF. DNA of the CDR3: TGCGCCAGCAGCCGCCGACCTATAGGGGGCGTAGAGACAGATACGCAGTATTTT.

The chain uses TRBV24-1 and TRBJ2-1; unclear D gene. From germline, CDR1 is KGHDR and CDR2 SFDVKD. The length of the CDR3 is 15 residues. Trimming took off 2 bases at V and 5 bases at J, with 12 bases between the two ends. This CDR3 reads CATSDSRRIDNEQFF. The CDR3 coding sequence is TGTGCCACCAGTGATTCCCGCAGAATCGACAATGAGCAGTTCTTC.

The V call is TRBV20-1, the J call TRBJ2-1; D possibly matches TRBD1 or TRBD2 (5 bases each). Germline V gives CDR1 DFQATT, CDR2 SNEGSKA (reference sequence). This CDR3 has 14 residues. Trimming removed 3 bases from V and 4 bases from J, with 13 bases in between. CDR3 in DNA: TGCAGTGCTAGTCGGGGTAGGGGATACAATGAGCAGTTCTTC. Translation: CSASRGRGYNEQFF.

This clonotype was seen a handful of times. V usage is TRBV20-1 and J usage is TRBJ2-5; 10 positions agree with TRBD1. The CDR3 is made up of 15 amino acids. The ends lost 2 bases at V and 3 bases at J; junction bases unmatched: 6. CDR1 is DFQATT, CDR2 SNEGSKA, per germline (reference sequence). The CDR3 DNA reads as TGCAGTGCTAGAAATCCCGGGACAGGGGAAGAGACCCAGTACTTC. The encoded protein is CSARNPGTGEETQYF.

The chain couples TRBV19 to TRBJ2-2; possible D gene TRBD1, 6 bases. This CDR3 has 17 amino acids. The germline V gene encodes CDR1 LNHDA and CDR2 SQIVND (reference sequence). Deletions cut 3 bases from V and 4 bases from J, with 18 bases between. The CDR3 DNA reads TGTGCCAGTAGTATTCTCCGTGGGGGCCGTGGCACCGGGGAGCTGTTTTTT. Encoded protein: CASSILRGGRGTGELFF.